The rows below give T cell receptor beta chains drawn from one sample of a study of blood T cell repertoires in COVID-19. Here immunoSEQ multiplex PCR was the method, and the copy in TCRdb shows in-frame clones only, minus some. This sample carries approximately 69,000 clones, 82% of them seen once, and the ten largest clones take under 2%. The material sequenced was peripheral blood. Receptor source: a woman aged 60 to 75 with acute or convalescent COVID-19. Each CDR3 is given with its conserved first and last residue. A D gene is named only where the DNA matches it firmly. Some rows have no size entry. The others give once, few or many, or a class for an expanded clone.

>TRBV3-1/TRBV3-2|-|TRBJ1-4|-
CASRDSNEKLFF
TGTGCCAGCAGGGACAGCAATGAAAAACTGTTTTTT
>TRBV7-9|TRBD2|TRBJ2-1|-
CASSPLVREGYNEQFF
TGTGCCAGCAGCCCCCTGGTGCGGGAGGGCTACAATGAGCAGTTCTTC
>TRBV19|TRBD1|TRBJ1-5|-
CASRIRQGTQPQHF
TGTGCCAGTAGAATCAGACAGGGTACACAGCCCCAGCATTTT
>TRBV5-4|-|TRBJ2-7|-
CASSLAPGDDEQYF
TGTGCCAGCAGCTTGGCCCCGGGAGACGACGAGCAGTACTTC
>TRBV29-1|TRBD1|TRBJ1-5|-
CSVGDSYSNQPQHF
TGCAGCGTTGGGGACAGCTATAGCAATCAGCCCCAGCATTTT
>TRBV14|-|TRBJ1-1|-
CASSQLGGVVVNTEAFF
TGTGCCAGCAGCCAACTCGGGGGGGTCGTCGTGAACACTGAAGCTTTCTTT
>TRBV29-1|-|TRBJ2-3|-
CSVAEQRSTDTQYF
TGCAGCGTTGCCGAGCAGCGGAGCACAGATACGCAGTATTTT
>TRBV11-1|-|TRBJ1-1|-
CASSLPPAVRDTEAFF
TGTGCCAGCAGCCTCCCTCCTGCCGTCCGGGACACTGAAGCTTTCTTT
>TRBV5-1|TRBD2|TRBJ2-1|-
CASSLAPAGGPEEQFF
TGCGCCAGCAGCTTGGCCCCAGCGGGGGGGCCGGAGGAGCAGTTCTTC
>TRBV28|TRBD1|TRBJ1-2|-
CASRTGTYGYTF
TGTGCCAGCAGGACAGGGACCTATGGCTACACCTTC
>TRBV5-4|-|TRBJ1-1|-
CASSPEPGPRVNTEAFF
TGTGCCAGCAGCCCCGAGCCGGGTCCTCGAGTGAACACTGAAGCTTTCTTT
>TRBV6-4|TRBD2|TRBJ2-1|few
CASSDPTRPRTRWNEQFF
TGTGCCAGCAGTGACCCTACCCGACCTAGGACTAGGTGGAATGAGCAGTTCTTC
>TRBV6-6|-|TRBJ1-1|-
CASSYSRAVNTEAFF
TGTGCCAGCAGTTACTCGAGGGCAGTGAACACTGAAGCTTTCTTT
>TRBV15|TRBD1|TRBJ2-5|-
CATARGRETQYF
TGTGCCACCGCAAGGGGGCGGGAGACCCAGTACTTC
>TRBV6-5|TRBD2|TRBJ2-1|-
CASSKLAGESNEQFF
TGTGCCAGCAGTAAGCTAGCGGGAGAGTCAAATGAGCAGTTCTTC
>TRBV6-2/TRBV6-3|-|TRBJ1-5|-
CASSSNLQYSNQPQHF
TGTGCCAGCAGTTCGAATTTACAGTATAGCAATCAGCCCCAGCATTTT
>TRBV6-5|-|TRBJ2-7|-
CASSYSKGRRDEQYF
TGTGCCAGCAGTTACTCGAAGGGGCGTCGGGACGAGCAGTACTTC
>TRBV28|-|TRBJ2-6|-
CASSFRSGANVLTF
TGTGCCAGCAGTTTCAGGTCTGGGGCCAACGTCCTGACTTTC
>TRBV7-9|-|TRBJ2-1|-
CASSSQGGNEQFF
TGTGCCAGCAGCTCACAGGGGGGGAATGAGCAGTTCTTC
>TRBV7-7|TRBD2|TRBJ2-5|-
CASSPSSGLETQYF
TGTGCTAGCAGCCCATCTAGCGGGCTGGAGACCCAGTACTTC
>TRBV7-9|TRBD1|TRBJ2-3|-
CASSLRGPDTQYF
TGTGCCAGCAGCTTGAGGGGGCCAGATACGCAGTATTTT
>TRBV5-1|-|TRBJ1-1|few
CASSHGGQNTEAFF
TGCGCCAGCAGCCACGGCGGACAGAACACTGAAGCTTTCTTT
>TRBV29-1|TRBD1|TRBJ1-2|-
CSAGQGIGGYTF
TGCAGCGCGGGACAGGGAATTGGTGGCTACACCTTC
>TRBV4-2|-|TRBJ1-3|-
CASRETGSSGNTIYF
TGTGCCAGCAGGGAAACAGGTTCCTCTGGAAACACCATATATTTT
>TRBV7-2|-|TRBJ1-2|-
CASSSDYRYGYTF
TGTGCCAGCAGCTCGGACTACAGATATGGCTACACCTTC
>TRBV29-1|-|TRBJ1-4|-
CSASGTRGEKLFF
TGCAGCGCCTCCGGGACTAGGGGTGAAAAACTGTTTTTT
>TRBV20-1|-|TRBJ1-1|-
CSASTRWLLTEAFF
TGCAGTGCTAGTACCCGGTGGTTGTTAACTGAAGCTTTCTTT
>TRBV28|TRBD2|TRBJ2-7|-
CASSRSSGGTYEQYF
TGTGCCAGCAGCCGTAGTAGCGGGGGGACCTACGAGCAGTACTTC
>TRBV30|-|TRBJ1-5|few
CAWSTQGRPQHF
TGTGCCTGGAGTACACAGGGACGGCCCCAGCATTTT
>TRBV9|TRBD1|TRBJ1-2|-
CASSPFSSEDRGSGYTF
TGTGCCAGCAGCCCTTTCTCATCCGAAGACAGGGGAAGTGGCTACACCTTC
>TRBV7-2|-|TRBJ2-6|-
CASTRESSGANVLTF
TGTGCCAGCACCCGGGAGAGCTCTGGGGCCAACGTCCTGACTTTC
>TRBV7-3|-|TRBJ1-2|-
CASSLGGLAYTF
TGTGCCAGCAGCTTAGGCGGCCTCGCATACACCTTC
>TRBV7-8|-|TRBJ1-3|-
CASSLVRSGAGGGNTIYF
TGTGCCAGCAGCTTAGTTCGATCAGGGGCTGGTGGAGGAAACACCATATATTTT
>TRBV5-1|-|TRBJ2-7|few
CASSIVVQPYEQYF
TGCGCCAGCAGCATTGTCGTACAGCCTTACGAGCAGTACTTC
>TRBV6-5|-|TRBJ1-2|once
CASSSQQVRGYTF
TGTGCCAGCAGTTCCCAACAAGTCCGTGGCTACACCTTC
>TRBV30|-|TRBJ2-5|once
CAWTTDGGSPETQYF
TGTGCCTGGACGACAGATGGGGGCAGTCCGGAGACCCAGTACTTC
>TRBV18|-|TRBJ2-1|few
CASSRARGTVEQFF
TGTGCCAGCTCACGCGCACGGGGAACGGTTGAGCAGTTCTTC
>TRBV5-1|-|TRBJ1-4|-
CASSLVGGENEKLFF
TGCGCCAGCAGCTTGGTAGGGGGGGAGAATGAAAAACTGTTTTTT
>TRBV2|-|TRBJ1-1|-
CASSARINTRRTEAFF
TGTGCCAGCAGTGCGAGGATTAATACTCGGCGGACTGAAGCTTTCTTT
>TRBV2|-|TRBJ2-5|-
CASNLNRGGKGTQYF
TGTGCCAGCAACCTTAACAGGGGGGGAAAAGGGACCCAGTACTTC
>TRBV12-5|-|TRBJ1-2|-
CASGTGLWQPNLPTYGYTF
TGTGCTAGTGGTACCGGGTTGTGGCAGCCAAATTTACCGACCTATGGCTACACCTTC
>TRBV6-6|-|TRBJ2-1|-
CASIPGPGLSRYEQFF
TGTGCCAGCATCCCCGGCCCGGGACTTTCGAGGTATGAGCAGTTCTTC